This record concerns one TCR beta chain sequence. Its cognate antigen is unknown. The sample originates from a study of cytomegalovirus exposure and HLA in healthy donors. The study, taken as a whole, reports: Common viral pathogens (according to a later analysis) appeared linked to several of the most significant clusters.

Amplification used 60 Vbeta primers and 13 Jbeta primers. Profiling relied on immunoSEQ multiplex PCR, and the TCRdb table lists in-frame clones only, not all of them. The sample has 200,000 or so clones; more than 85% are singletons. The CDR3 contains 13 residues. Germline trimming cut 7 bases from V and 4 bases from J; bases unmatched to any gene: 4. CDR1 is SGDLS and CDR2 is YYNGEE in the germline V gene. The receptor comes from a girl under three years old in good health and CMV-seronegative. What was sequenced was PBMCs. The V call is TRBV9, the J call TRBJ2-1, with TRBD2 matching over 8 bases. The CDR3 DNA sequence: TGTGCCAGCGGTGCGGGGGGATACAATGAGCAGTTCTTC. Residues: CASGAGGYNEQFF.